This T cell receptor (beta chain) appears in the sequencing data of a study of neurological immune-mediated disorders. Notes on the study in general: It was HTLV-1-associated myelopathy that showed the most TCR clonal expansion, while multiple sclerosis showed the least, falling below healthy controls.

The germline CDR1 and CDR2 sequences are SGHRS and YFSETQ. The CDR3 is 15 amino acids. J was trimmed by 10 bases and V by 4 bases; bases with no gene match: 11. Time point denoted: technical triplicate 2. The sorted libraries were prepared using about 900,000 CD4+ or CD8+ T cells that had themselves been sorted. TCRdb redid the calling of the 5' RACE reads with MiXCR, one entry per CDR3 protein. Found here are roughly 30,000 distinct CDR3 sequences, about an eighth of them singletons; the top ten hold 4% to 5.5%. This clonotype appeared many times. What it binds is unknown. This sequence originates from a female donor with HTLV-1-associated myelopathy (HAM/TSP). The sequenced material came from CD4+ T cells from blood. The V call is TRBV5-1, the J call TRBJ2-1, with 10 bases matching TRBD2. The CDR3 nucleotides read TGCGCCAGCAGCCAGCGCGGGACTAGCGTTAACGAGCAGTTCTTC. As protein: CASSQRGTSVNEQFF.